A selection of T cell receptor beta chains follows, all from one sample in a study of cytomegalovirus exposure and HLA in healthy donors. Using immunoSEQ multiplex PCR, the repertoire was profiled, and TCRdb retains in-frame clones only, with some absent. The sample table includes approximately 30,000 clones. The sequenced sample was PBMCs. The origin of the receptors is a woman aged 40-49 years in good health and CMV-seropositive. Each CDR3 is given with its conserved first and last residue. A D gene is named only where the DNA matches it firmly.

J	V	D	CDR3	DNA
TRBJ2-7	TRBV7-9	-	CASSFTSTGVGEQYF	TGTGCCAGCAGCTTCACGTCGACAGGTGTGGGCGAGCAGTACTTC
TRBJ2-7	TRBV15	TRBD2	CATSSAGASGGGSSYEQYF	TGTGCCACCAGTTCCGCCGGGGCTAGCGGGGGGGGAAGCTCCTACGAGCAGTACTTC
TRBJ2-4	TRBV27	TRBD2	CASSLSRLAGQAAKNIQYF	TGTGCCAGCAGTTTATCGAGACTAGCGGGCCAAGCTGCCAAAAACATTCAGTACTTC
TRBJ2-2	TRBV18	-	CASSPAEGGELFF	TGTGCCAGCTCACCCGCGGAGGGCGGGGAGCTGTTTTTT
TRBJ2-2	TRBV25-1	-	CASSVTGSGGELFF	TGTGCCAGCAGTGTTACAGGGTCGGGAGGGGAGCTGTTTTTT
TRBJ1-4	TRBV5-4	TRBD1	CASSRWGQGNEKLFF	TGTGCCAGCAGCCGCTGGGGACAGGGTAATGAAAAACTGTTTTTT
TRBJ2-2	TRBV5-1	TRBD1	CASRSGTANTGELFF	TGCGCCAGCAGGTCCGGGACAGCGAACACCGGGGAGCTGTTTTTT
TRBJ2-7	TRBV11-2	TRBD2	CASSSLLAGTRPEQYF	TGTGCCAGCAGCTCGTTACTAGCGGGAACGCGCCCCGAGCAGTACTTC
TRBJ1-2	TRBV25-1	TRBD1	CASSDPRGLNYGYTF	TGTGCCAGCAGTGACCCCAGGGGGCTCAACTATGGCTACACCTTC
TRBJ1-5	TRBV19	TRBD1	CASSRDRDNNQPQHF	TGTGCCAGTAGCCGGGACAGGGACAATAATCAGCCCCAGCATTTT
TRBJ2-3	TRBV27	TRBD2	CASSPLAGGSTDTQYF	TGTGCCAGCAGTCCCCTGGCGGGGGGGAGCACAGATACGCAGTATTTT
TRBJ1-1	TRBV6-5	-	CASSPLSVMNTEAFF	TGTGCCAGCAGTCCCTTGTCAGTCATGAACACTGAAGCTTTCTTT
TRBJ2-7	TRBV7-9	TRBD2	CASSSGLVARQYF	TGTGCCAGCAGCTCGGGACTAGTGGCGCGGCAGTACTTC
TRBJ1-5	TRBV7-8	-	CASSPGEFGNQPQHF	TGTGCCAGCAGTCCCGGGGAATTCGGCAATCAGCCCCAGCATTTT
TRBJ1-5	TRBV9	-	CASSVSGDSNQPQHF	TGTGCCAGCAGCGTATCAGGGGATAGCAATCAGCCCCAGCATTTT
TRBJ1-4	TRBV2	TRBD1	CASSADRRLEKLFF	TGTGCCAGCAGCGCGGACAGGAGGTTGGAAAAACTGTTTTTT
TRBJ1-5	TRBV28	TRBD1	CASSRTGGVYQPQHF	TGTGCCAGCAGTAGGACAGGGGGCGTCTATCAGCCCCAGCATTTT
TRBJ2-5	TRBV5-1	TRBD1	CASSLGQGNIPETQYF	TGCGCCAGCAGCTTGGGACAGGGGAATATTCCGGAGACCCAGTACTTC
TRBJ1-4	TRBV30	TRBD1	CAWNGQGEKLFF	TGTGCCTGGAACGGACAGGGGGAAAAACTGTTTTTT
TRBJ2-6	TRBV28	TRBD1	CASSSMTGGSGANVLTF	TGTGCCAGCAGTTCGATGACAGGGGGCTCTGGGGCCAACGTCCTGACTTTC
TRBJ1-2	TRBV7-2	-	CASTYARDGWDGYTF	TGTGCCAGCACCTACGCGCGGGACGGTTGGGATGGCTACACCTTC
TRBJ1-1	TRBV12-5	-	CASGVSGGKGVNTEAFF	TGTGCTAGTGGTGTGTCGGGCGGAAAGGGGGTGAACACTGAAGCTTTCTTT
TRBJ1-4	TRBV5-1	TRBD1	CASSPRPDRGGNEKLFF	TGCGCCAGCAGCCCTAGACCGGACAGGGGGGGTAATGAAAAACTGTTTTTT
TRBJ2-3	TRBV5-1	TRBD2	CASSSLAGGGRDTQYF	TGCGCCAGCAGCTCACTAGCGGGGGGGGGACGGGATACGCAGTATTTT
TRBJ2-7	TRBV19	TRBD2	CASSIAGTTSSYEQYF	TGTGCCAGTAGTATCGCAGGGACTACTAGCTCCTACGAGCAGTACTTC
TRBJ1-6	TRBV7-9	-	CASSLLGALHF	TGTGCCAGCAGCTTGTTGGGCGCCCTCCACTTT
TRBJ2-1	TRBV9	TRBD2	CASSSLAASYNEQFF	TGTGCCAGCAGCAGCCTAGCGGCCTCCTACAATGAGCAGTTCTTC
TRBJ2-2	TRBV10-1	TRBD1	CASSLTGPTGELFF	TGCGCCAGCAGTCTGACAGGGCCCACCGGGGAGCTGTTTTTT
TRBJ1-1	TRBV19	TRBD1	CASSIVRTGKTEAFF	TGTGCCAGTAGTATAGTAAGGACAGGGAAAACTGAAGCTTTCTTT
TRBJ1-2	TRBV7-9	-	CASSLAGQGFYGYTF	TGTGCCAGCAGCTTAGCGGGGCAGGGTTTCTATGGCTACACCTTC
TRBJ2-7	TRBV20-1	-	CSASLRGAPKF	TGCAGTGCTAGTCTACGGGGGGCCCCTAAATTC
TRBJ1-5	TRBV29-1	TRBD1	CSVSGGTGDQPQHF	TGCAGCGTTAGTGGAGGGACAGGTGATCAGCCCCAGCATTTT
TRBJ2-6	TRBV2	TRBD1	CASNFYRDRSSGANVLTF	TGTGCCAGCAATTTCTACCGGGACAGGTCCTCTGGGGCCAACGTCCTGACTTTC
TRBJ2-7	TRBV7-2	-	CASSHWSPPYEQYF	TGTGCCAGCAGCCATTGGAGTCCTCCCTACGAGCAGTACTTC
TRBJ2-7	TRBV7-6	TRBD2	CASSPERGASYEQYF	TGTGCCAGCAGCCCCGAGCGGGGCGCGAGCTACGAGCAGTACTTC
TRBJ1-5	TRBV27	TRBD1	CASSPLAPGTGAFYSNQPQHF	TGTGCCAGCAGCCCTTTAGCTCCCGGGACAGGGGCTTTCTATAGCAATCAGCCCCAGCATTTT
TRBJ2-1	TRBV4-3	TRBD2	CASSQEPGGPDNEQFF	TGCGCCAGCAGCCAAGAGCCGGGAGGTCCCGACAATGAGCAGTTCTTC
TRBJ2-5	TRBV4-3	-	CASSQDREETQYF	TGCGCCAGCAGCCAAGATCGGGAAGAGACCCAGTACTTC
TRBJ2-2	TRBV6-6	-	CASSYSDVGVGGELFF	TGTGCCAGCAGTTACTCGGATGTAGGGGTTGGCGGGGAGCTGTTTTTT
TRBJ2-6	TRBV7-8	TRBD1	CASSSPGQGAYGANVLTF	TGTGCCAGCAGCTCTCCGGGACAGGGGGCGTATGGGGCCAACGTCCTGACTTTC
TRBJ1-5	TRBV28	TRBD1	CASRSGTGWDQPQHF	TGTGCCAGCAGGAGTGGGACAGGGTGGGATCAGCCCCAGCATTTT
TRBJ2-5	TRBV10-3	-	CAISEARGQETQYF	TGTGCCATCAGTGAGGCTAGGGGGCAAGAGACCCAGTACTTC
TRBJ1-1	TRBV7-3	-	CASSLIGVEGQAFF	TGTGCCAGCAGCTTAATAGGGGTGGAGGGTCAAGCTTTCTTT
TRBJ1-1	TRBV5-4	-	CASSLTAADTEAFF	TGTGCCAGCAGCCTAACGGCGGCGGACACTGAAGCTTTCTTT
TRBJ2-1	TRBV15	TRBD2	CATSRGRDPGGRREQFF	TGTGCCACCAGCAGAGGCCGAGATCCGGGAGGTCGACGTGAGCAGTTCTTC
TRBJ1-1	TRBV29-1	TRBD1	CSVVGQAKTEAFF	TGCAGCGTCGTGGGACAGGCGAAGACTGAAGCTTTCTTT
TRBJ1-5	TRBV5-5	TRBD1	CASSSSGTANQPQHF	TGTGCCAGCAGCTCCTCCGGGACAGCTAATCAGCCCCAGCATTTT
TRBJ2-2	TRBV28	-	CASSPPGVTGELFF	TGTGCCAGCAGCCCACCAGGGGTCACCGGGGAGCTGTTTTTT
TRBJ2-7	TRBV27	TRBD2	CASSSGLAGYEQYF	TGTGCCAGCAGTTCGGGACTAGCAGGGTACGAGCAGTACTTC
TRBJ1-2	TRBV30	-	CAWSVQGPHGYTF	TGTGCCTGGAGTGTACAGGGCCCACATGGCTACACCTTC
TRBJ2-5	TRBV5-1	TRBD1	CASSRPTGTEYQETQYF	TGCGCCAGCAGCCGCCCCACCGGGACAGAGTACCAAGAGACCCAGTACTTC
TRBJ2-7	TRBV5-1	-	CASSSTGQSSYEQYF	TGCGCCAGCAGCTCAACAGGGCAGAGCTCCTACGAGCAGTACTTC
TRBJ2-7	TRBV2	-	CASSVGVNGGEQYF	TGTGCCAGCAGTGTTGGTGTGAACGGGGGCGAGCAGTACTTC